This T cell receptor beta chain was observed in a study of T-cell memory formation after mild COVID-19. The overall study: TCR clustering was largely donor specific.

TCRdb fed the 5' RACE reads into MiXCR, producing one record per CDR3 protein. The sample yields about 160,000 distinct CDR3 sequences, roughly 28% seen once. Broader study findings: Cross-reactive memory appears to have joined, as suggested by some responding clones showing up in pre-infection memory. CD8+ contracting clones occupied EMRA, while CD4+ ones occupied mainly CM and EM.

As to this clonotype: Its antigen is currently unknown.

This CDR3 comprises 13 residues. CDR1 and CDR2 (germline): SGHTA, FQGTGA. V lost 0 bases to trimming and J lost 6 bases, with 6 bases between them. The genes are TRBV7-3 and TRBJ2-1, with D perhaps matching TRBD1 (6 bases). The TCR comes from an adult woman who had mild COVID-19 (a few samples of this study predate the infection). Cell type and time point are not known. Sequencing was carried out using PBMCs or a T cell subset sorted from them (not recorded which). The CDR3 DNA reads as TGTGCCAGCAGCTTAACAGGGGGCAATGAGCAGTTCTTC. It translates to CASSLTGGNEQFF.